Sequencing of this T cell receptor beta chain was carried out in a study of response to subunit inactivated influenza vaccine. With V trimmed by 8 bases and J by 7 bases, 7 bases remained unmatched. Per germline, CDR1 MDHEN and CDR2 SYDVKM. The CDR3 extends over 12 amino acids. This clonotype appeared a few times. Its antigen is as yet unknown. Study conclusions and caveats: It was suggested by the authors that few new T cells are recruited by each seasonal influenza vaccination.

Via MiXCR, TCRdb re-called the RT-PCR reads, giving one row per CDR3 protein. The table has 150,000 or so distinct CDR3 sequences, under 13% seen once. Sequences were derived from non-naive T cells sorted from PBMCs, sampled about 40 days after vaccination. The V and J genes are TRBV28 and TRBJ1-2; 7 bases align to TRBD1. The clonotype was recovered from a man between 50 and 59 years old who received an inactivated influenza vaccine. The CDR3 coding sequence is TGTGCCAGCGGTAAGGGGGCGGCTGGCTACACCTTC. Encoded protein: CASGKGAAGYTF.